This T cell receptor beta chain was identified during a study of post-analysis software for immune sequencing data. The overall study: Patients with relapsing-remitting, secondary progressive and progressive-relapsing multiple sclerosis courses were all represented. Study results and limitations: Same-batch samples co-clustered strongly by F measure. Those with multiple sclerosis, the patient group, showed significantly lower normalized Chao1 diversity than controls. Five TRBV segments, TRBV5-6, TRBV5-1 and TRBV20-1 among them, were found more frequent in patients than controls.

About this clonotype itself: Antigen unknown.

Sequencing libraries made from TCR beta cDNA carried unique molecular identifiers. The T cell input of about 0.85 to 10 million gave roughly 0.5 million cDNA molecules. TCRdb independently ran MiXCR on the PCR reads; one entry per CDR3 protein. Among 600,000 to 700,000 distinct CDR3 sequences, approximately 59% were seen once, and the ten largest hold around 11%. The CDR3 loop spans 14 amino acids. Germline CDR1 reads SQVTM; CDR2 reads ANQGSEA. The trim removed 2 bases at V and 2 bases at J, leaving 4 bases unmatched. The rearrangement joins TRBV29-1 to TRBJ2-5; 8 bases fit TRBD2. This TCR was sampled from a girl aged 2 to 9 with multiple sclerosis. Source material: blood. The DNA for the CDR3 is TGCAGCGTTGAACCGGGACTAGTACAAGAGACCCAGTACTTC. Translated, it gives CSVEPGLVQETQYF.